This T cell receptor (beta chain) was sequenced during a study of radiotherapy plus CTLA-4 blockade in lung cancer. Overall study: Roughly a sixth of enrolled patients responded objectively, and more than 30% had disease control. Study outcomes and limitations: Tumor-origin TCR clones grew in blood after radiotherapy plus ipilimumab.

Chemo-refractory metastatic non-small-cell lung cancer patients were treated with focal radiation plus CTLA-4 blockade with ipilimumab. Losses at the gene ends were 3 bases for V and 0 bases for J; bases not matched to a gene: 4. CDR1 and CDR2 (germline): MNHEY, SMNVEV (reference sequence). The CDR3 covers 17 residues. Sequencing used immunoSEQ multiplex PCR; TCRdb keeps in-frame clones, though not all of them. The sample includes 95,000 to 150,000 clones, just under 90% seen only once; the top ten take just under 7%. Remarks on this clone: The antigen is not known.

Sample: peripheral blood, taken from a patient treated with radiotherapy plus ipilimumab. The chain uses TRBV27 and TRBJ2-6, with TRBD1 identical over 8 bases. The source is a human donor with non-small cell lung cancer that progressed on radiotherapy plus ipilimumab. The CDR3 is CASSFGTGNSGANVLTF. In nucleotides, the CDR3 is TGTGCCAGCAGTTTCGGGACAGGTAACTCTGGGGCCAACGTCCTGACTTTC.